The 15 T cell receptor beta chains below come from one sample, sequenced in a study of control samples from healthy donors and cancer patients. Generated by immunoSEQ multiplex PCR, the TCRdb table keeps only in-frame clones and is missing some. The sample lists roughly 120,000 clones; more than 70% were seen once. The sample taken for sequencing was blood. All receptors derive from a man between 50 and 59 years old in good health.

This chain links TRBV11-2 with TRBJ2-2, with TRBD2 identical over 8 bases. Trimming cost V 1 base and J 1 base; bases outside gene matches: 2. CDR1 and CDR2 (germline): SGHAT, FQNNGV. This CDR3 is built from 16 residues. The CDR3 is CASSLAGGGNTGELFF. The CDR3 coding sequence is TGTGCCAGCAGCTTAGCGGGAGGGGGGAACACCGGGGAGCTGTTTTTT.

The rearrangement joins TRBV7-9 to TRBJ2-7, with 9 positions matching TRBD1. The CDR3 consists of 17 residues. Germline V gene lookup returns CDR1 SEHNR and CDR2 FQNEAQ (reference sequence). Trimming at V came to 0 bases and at J to 5 bases, leaving 11 bases not matched to a gene. CDR3 in DNA: TGTGCCAGCAGCTTAGCCTCAACCGGGACAGGGACCCACGAGCAGTACTTC. Protein sequence: CASSLASTGTGTHEQYF.

This chain joins TRBV27 and TRBJ1-4; D gene unclear. Germline loops: CDR1 MNHEY, CDR2 SMNVEV (reference sequence). V was pared by 5 bases and J by 2 bases, with 6 bases between. The CDR3 length is 13 residues. The CDR3 protein is CASSPPTNEKLFF. Written as DNA, the CDR3 is TGTGCCAGCAGTCCCCCTACTAATGAAAAACTGTTTTTT.

The rearrangement joins TRBV7-2 to TRBJ2-7; 9 bases align to TRBD1. Germline V gene data show CDR1 as SGHTA and CDR2 as FQGNSA. The CDR3 length is 18 residues. The junction had 10 bases not matched to a gene; V was cut back by 1 base and J by 0 bases. In nucleotides, the CDR3 is TGTGCCAGCAGCTTAGTGTCTGGTGGACAGGGGACCTCCTACGAGCAGTACTTC. Translation gives CASSLVSGGQGTSYEQYF.

This rearrangement joins TRBV15 to TRBJ1-3; TRBD1 might be the D (5 bases). CDR1 and CDR2 (germline): LNHNV, YYDKDF (reference sequence). The germline V and J ends were trimmed by 3 bases and 6 bases, with 15 bases remaining between them. This CDR3 contains 15 residues. Written as DNA, the CDR3 is TGTGCCACCAGCAGGCCCCGGGACGGAGCAAACACCATATATTTT. Residues: CATSRPRDGANTIYF.

The rearrangement links TRBV11-2 to TRBJ1-3, with D perhaps TRBD1 (6 bases). V was shortened by 5 bases and J by 4 bases, with 15 bases between the two germline ends. This CDR3 has 15 residues. Germline V gene lookup returns CDR1 SGHAT and CDR2 FQNNGV. The CDR3 here is CASSHPYGGGNTIYF. The CDR3 DNA is TGTGCCAGCAGCCACCCTTATGGGGGCGGAAACACCATATATTTT.

This clone appeared a single time. The V and J genes are TRBV5-1 and TRBJ1-6, with no clear D. The V gene's germline CDR1 is SGHRS and CDR2 YFSETQ. CDR3 length equals 16 residues. V lost 4 bases, J lost 9 bases, and 20 bases lay in between. The CDR3 region has the DNA TGCGCCAGCAGCCTGGACCAGGCCAGGACGGGTTCACCCCTCCACTTT. It is translated as CASSLDQARTGSPLHF.

CDR3 coding DNA: TGTGCCAGTAGTCGGCTACGGATCACAGATACGCAGTATTTT. It translates to CASSRLRITDTQYF. The chain is built from TRBV19 and TRBJ2-3, with D unclear. Per germline, CDR1 LNHDA and CDR2 SQIVND (reference sequence). The CDR3 is made up of 14 amino acids. The ends were cut back, 5 bases at V and 2 bases at J, with 11 bases in the middle.

This chain links TRBV7-2 with TRBJ2-1; TRBD2 might be the D (5 bases). The CDR3 spans 13 residues. Per the germline V gene, CDR1 is SGHTA and CDR2 is FQGNSA. Trimming stripped 5 bases from V and 7 bases from J, with 12 bases between. In DNA, the CDR3 is TGTGCCAGCAGCCCCCTCCGAGGGAATGAGCAGTTCTTC. Amino acids: CASSPLRGNEQFF.

The rearrangement uses TRBV19 and TRBJ1-1; D remains unclear. Trimming took 2 bases from V and 6 from J, leaving 10 bases between them. The germline V gene encodes CDR1 LNHDA and CDR2 SQIVND (reference sequence). This CDR3 has 13 residues. The CDR3 sequence: CASSIRSGSEAFF. DNA of the CDR3: TGTGCCAGTAGTATACGGTCGGGCTCTGAAGCTTTCTTT.

The genes are TRBV4-1 and TRBJ1-1, with D hard to call. The ends were cut back, 2 bases at V and 0 bases at J, with 4 bases in the middle. Germline CDR1 reads MGHRA; CDR2 reads YSYEKL. The CDR3 runs 13 residues. The CDR3 is CASSQKVNTEAFF. The CDR3 nucleotides read TGCGCCAGCAGCCAAAAGGTGAACACTGAAGCTTTCTTT.

V is TRBV10-2 and J is TRBJ2-5; TRBD2 aligns across 7 bases. Germline V gene data show CDR1 as WSHSY and CDR2 as SAAADI. J lost 5 bases, V lost 4 bases, and 7 bases had no gene match. This CDR3 is built from 14 residues. CDR3 sequence reads: CASSVRSGRETQYF. The CDR3 nucleotides are TGCGCCAGCAGTGTTCGTAGCGGGCGGGAGACCCAGTACTTC.

The CDR3: CASSEGGQVYSGANVLTF. For the CDR3, the DNA is TGTGCCAGCAGTGAAGGTGGGCAGGTTTACTCTGGGGCCAACGTCCTGACTTTC. The V and J genes are TRBV2 and TRBJ2-6; D is ambiguous. This CDR3 has 18 residues. V shed 1 base and J shed 0 bases, with 13 bases lying between them. The germline CDR1 and CDR2 sequences are SNHLY and FYNNEI.

The chain combines TRBV7-2 with TRBJ2-7, with D uncertain. Looked up from germline, CDR1 is SGHTA and CDR2 is FQGNSA. V was trimmed by 5 bases and J by 0 bases, leaving 14 bases between them. CDR3 length: 15 residues. The CDR3 region is CASSAGFPLSYEQYF. The CDR3 region has the DNA TGTGCCAGCAGCGCTGGCTTTCCCCTCTCCTACGAGCAGTACTTC. The full variable domain, its missing parts supplied by reference TRBV7-2 and TRBJ2-7, is GAGVSQSPSNKVTEKGKDVELRCDPISGHTALYWYRQSLGQGLEFLIYFQGNSAPDKSGLPSDRFSAERTGGSVSTLTIQRTQQEDSAVYLCASSAGFPLSYEQYFGPGTRLTVT.

The chain couples TRBV18 to TRBJ2-5; D perhaps matches TRBD1 (6 bases). CDR1 is KGHSH, CDR2 LQKENI, per germline. V was cut by 3 bases and J by 1 base, with 9 bases left in between. The CDR3 extends over 14 amino acids. The CDR3 loop is CASSPQGPQETQYF. CDR3 coding DNA: TGTGCCAGCTCACCCCAGGGGCCCCAAGAGACCCAGTACTTC.